Below are 7 T cell receptor beta chains sequenced from a single sample in a study of technical replicates of blood from a few donors. Sequenced by immunoSEQ multiplex PCR; TCRdb stores in-frame clones only, minus some. The data contain some 69,000 clones, roughly 88% of them seen just once; the ten biggest clones take up around 4.6%. The specimen was PBMCs. The receptors here all came from a human donor in good health. Some clones in this sample may be carry-over from other donors' samples.

This clone has only a few counts. The chain has TRBV7-9 and TRBJ2-1, with D perhaps TRBD2 (6 bases). Trimming pared 5 bases from V and 9 bases from J, leaving 11 bases between. The germline V gene has CDR1 SEHNR and CDR2 FQNEAQ (reference sequence). The CDR3 loop spans 12 amino acids. The CDR3 reads CASSGSGGEQFF. CDR3 DNA sequence: TGTGCCAGCAGCGGTTCCGGGGGTGAGCAGTTCTTC.

Only a few counts were recorded for this clone. This chain joins TRBV4-3 and TRBJ1-2, with TRBD1 matching over 11 bases. J gave up 4 bases and V 0 bases, and 4 bases lay outside the gene matches. From germline, CDR1 is LGHNA and CDR2 YSLEER. This CDR3 region has 16 residues. The CDR3 loop reads CASSQDRTGGAYGYTF. CDR3 nucleotide sequence: TGCGCCAGCAGCCAAGATCGGACAGGGGGCGCCTATGGCTACACCTTC.

The gene calls are TRBV15 and TRBJ1-5; TRBD1 is a possible D gene (5 bases). The CDR3 spans 19 residues. Between the trimmed V and J ends, which lost 5 bases and 0 bases, there was a span of 23 bases. From germline, CDR1 is LNHNV and CDR2 YYDKDF (reference sequence). CDR3 coding DNA: TGTGCCACCAGCCAGGGCGGGAGGGGAAGAGATTTTAGCAATCAGCCCCAGCATTTT. It is translated as CATSQGGRGRDFSNQPQHF.

The J gene is TRBJ1-2, the V gene TRBV6-6; 9 bases agree with TRBD1. The CDR3 is made up of 14 amino acids. The germline CDR1 and CDR2 sequences are MNHNY and SVGAGI (reference sequence). Germline trimming cut 2 bases from V and 6 bases from J; bases unmatched to any gene: 4. CDR3 residues: CASSYHTGGDGYTF. Here the CDR3 DNA reads TGTGCCAGCAGTTACCACACAGGGGGCGATGGCTACACCTTC.

This chain joins TRBV18 and TRBJ2-1; no clear D gene. This CDR3 is built from 13 residues. V lost 3 bases and J 2 bases, leaving 5 bases between the germline ends. In germline, CDR1 is KGHSH, CDR2 LQKENI. The CDR3 is CASSPPTYNEQFF. The CDR3 DNA follows: TGTGCCAGCTCACCCCCTACCTACAATGAGCAGTTCTTC.

This rearrangement joins TRBV6-5 to TRBJ2-7; 13 bases fit TRBD2. This CDR3 has 15 amino acids. The germline gives CDR1 MNHEY, CDR2 SVGAGI. After removal of 5 bases from V and 5 bases from J, the junction contained 6 bases not matched to a gene. CDR3 DNA: TGTGCCAGCAGTCCCCGGACTAGCGGGAGTCACGAGCAGTACTTC. Its translation is CASSPRTSGSHEQYF.

The rearrangement links TRBV6-6 to TRBJ1-6; 7 positions match TRBD1. Germline V gives CDR1 MNHNY, CDR2 SVGAGI (reference sequence). The length of the CDR3 is 14 residues. CDR3 nucleotide sequence: TGTGTCGCCAAACGGGACAGCGATAATTCACCCCTCCACTTT. It specifies CVAKRDSDNSPLHF.